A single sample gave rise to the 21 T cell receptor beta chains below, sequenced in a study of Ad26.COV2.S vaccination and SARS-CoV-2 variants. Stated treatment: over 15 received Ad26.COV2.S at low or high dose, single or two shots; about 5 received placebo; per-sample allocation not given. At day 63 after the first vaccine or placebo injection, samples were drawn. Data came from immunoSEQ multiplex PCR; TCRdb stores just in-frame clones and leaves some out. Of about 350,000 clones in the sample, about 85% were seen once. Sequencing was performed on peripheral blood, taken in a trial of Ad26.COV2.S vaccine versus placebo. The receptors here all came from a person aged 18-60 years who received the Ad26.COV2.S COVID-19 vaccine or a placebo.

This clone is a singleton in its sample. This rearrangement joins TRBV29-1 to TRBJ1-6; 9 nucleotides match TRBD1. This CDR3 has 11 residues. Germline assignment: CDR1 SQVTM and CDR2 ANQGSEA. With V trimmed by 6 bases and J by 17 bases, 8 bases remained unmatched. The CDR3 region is CSVGDRAAIHF. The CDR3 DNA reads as TGCAGCGTAGGGGACAGGGCAGCGATCCACTTT.

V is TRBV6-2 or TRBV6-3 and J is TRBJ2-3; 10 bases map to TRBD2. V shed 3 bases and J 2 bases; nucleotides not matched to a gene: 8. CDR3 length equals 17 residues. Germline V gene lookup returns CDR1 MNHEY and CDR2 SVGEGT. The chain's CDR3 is CASSYPLAGESTDTQYF. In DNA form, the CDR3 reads TGTGCCAGCAGTTATCCCCTAGCGGGGGAGTCCACAGATACGCAGTATTTT.

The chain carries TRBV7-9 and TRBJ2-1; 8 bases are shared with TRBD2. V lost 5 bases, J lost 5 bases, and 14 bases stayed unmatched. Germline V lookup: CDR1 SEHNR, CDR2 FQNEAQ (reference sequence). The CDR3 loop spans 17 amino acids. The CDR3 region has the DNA TGTGCCAGCAGCCGAGACACTAGCGGTATGACCCACAATGAGCAGTTCTTC. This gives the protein CASSRDTSGMTHNEQFF.

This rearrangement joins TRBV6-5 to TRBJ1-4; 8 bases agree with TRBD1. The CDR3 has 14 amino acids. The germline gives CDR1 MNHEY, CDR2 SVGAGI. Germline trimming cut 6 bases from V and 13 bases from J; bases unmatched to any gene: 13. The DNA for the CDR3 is TGTGCCAGCAGAGAGACAGGGGTGGGTAACAGACTGTTTTTT. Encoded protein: CASRETGVGNRLFF.

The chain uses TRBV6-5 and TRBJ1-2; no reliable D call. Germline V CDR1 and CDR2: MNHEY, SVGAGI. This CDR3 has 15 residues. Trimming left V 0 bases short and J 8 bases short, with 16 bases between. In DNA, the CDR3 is TGTGCCAGCAGTTACTCTGGGTCCCACTATAGGGGCTACACCTTC. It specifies CASSYSGSHYRGYTF.

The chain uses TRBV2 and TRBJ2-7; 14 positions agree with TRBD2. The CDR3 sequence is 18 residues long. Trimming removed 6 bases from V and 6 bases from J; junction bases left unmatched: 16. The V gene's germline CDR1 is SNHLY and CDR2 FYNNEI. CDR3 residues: CASRGLGLAGAVGSEQYF. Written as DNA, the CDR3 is TGTGCCAGCAGAGGGTTGGGACTAGCGGGAGCCGTTGGCAGCGAGCAGTACTTC.

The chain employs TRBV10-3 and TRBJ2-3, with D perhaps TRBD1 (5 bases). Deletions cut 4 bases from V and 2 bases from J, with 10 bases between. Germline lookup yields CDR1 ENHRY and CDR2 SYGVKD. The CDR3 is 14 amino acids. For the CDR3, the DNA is TGTGCCATCAGTGGGGCAGGGTCCACAGATACGCAGTATTTT. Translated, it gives CAISGAGSTDTQYF.

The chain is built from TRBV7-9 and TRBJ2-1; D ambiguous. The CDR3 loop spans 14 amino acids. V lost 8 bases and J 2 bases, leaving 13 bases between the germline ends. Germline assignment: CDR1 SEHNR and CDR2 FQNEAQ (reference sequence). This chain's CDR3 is CASPRGLPYNEQFF. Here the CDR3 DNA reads TGTGCCAGCCCTAGAGGCCTACCCTACAATGAGCAGTTCTTC.

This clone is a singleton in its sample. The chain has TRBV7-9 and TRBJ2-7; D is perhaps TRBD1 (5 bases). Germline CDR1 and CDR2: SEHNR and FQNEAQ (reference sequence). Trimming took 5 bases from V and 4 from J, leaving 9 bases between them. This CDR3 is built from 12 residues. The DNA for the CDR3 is TGTGCCAGCAGCAACCAGGGTTACGAGCAGTACTTC. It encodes CASSNQGYEQYF.

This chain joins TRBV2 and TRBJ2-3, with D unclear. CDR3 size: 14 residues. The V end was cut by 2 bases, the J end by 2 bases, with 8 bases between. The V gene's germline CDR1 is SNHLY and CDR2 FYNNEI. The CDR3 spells CASSERVNTDTQYF. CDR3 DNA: TGTGCCAGCAGTGAAAGGGTGAACACAGATACGCAGTATTTT.

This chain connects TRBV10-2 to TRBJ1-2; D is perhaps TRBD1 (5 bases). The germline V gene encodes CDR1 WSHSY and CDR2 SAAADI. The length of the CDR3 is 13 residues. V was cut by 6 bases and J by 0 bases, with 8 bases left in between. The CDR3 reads CASSGGTNYGYTF. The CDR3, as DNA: TGCGCCAGCAGCGGGGGAACTAACTATGGCTACACCTTC.

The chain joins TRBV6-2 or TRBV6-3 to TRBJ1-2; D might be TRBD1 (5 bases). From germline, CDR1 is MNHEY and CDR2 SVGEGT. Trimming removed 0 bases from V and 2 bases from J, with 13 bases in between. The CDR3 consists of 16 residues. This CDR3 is CASSYSIRDRNYGYTF. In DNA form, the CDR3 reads TGTGCCAGCAGTTACTCAATCCGGGACCGCAACTATGGCTACACCTTC.

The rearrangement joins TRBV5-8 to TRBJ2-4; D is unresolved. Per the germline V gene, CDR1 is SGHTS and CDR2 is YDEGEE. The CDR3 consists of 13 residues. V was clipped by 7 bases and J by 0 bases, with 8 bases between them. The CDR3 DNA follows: TGTGCCAGCGGGATTCTAGCCAAAAACATTCAGTACTTC. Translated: CASGILAKNIQYF.

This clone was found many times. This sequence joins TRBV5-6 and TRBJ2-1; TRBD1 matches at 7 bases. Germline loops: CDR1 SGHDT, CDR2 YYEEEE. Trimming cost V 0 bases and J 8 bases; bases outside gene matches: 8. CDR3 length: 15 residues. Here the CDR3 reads CASSLAGQGVHEQFF. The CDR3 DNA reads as TGTGCCAGCAGCTTGGCCGGGCAGGGGGTGCATGAGCAGTTCTTC.

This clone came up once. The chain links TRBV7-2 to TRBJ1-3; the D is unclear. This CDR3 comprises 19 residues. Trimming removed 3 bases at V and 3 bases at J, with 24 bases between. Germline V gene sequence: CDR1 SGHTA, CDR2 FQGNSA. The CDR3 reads CASSLQAAGDLTFGNTIYF. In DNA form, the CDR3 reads TGTGCCAGCAGCTTGCAGGCGGCAGGTGACCTTACGTTTGGAAACACCATATATTTT.

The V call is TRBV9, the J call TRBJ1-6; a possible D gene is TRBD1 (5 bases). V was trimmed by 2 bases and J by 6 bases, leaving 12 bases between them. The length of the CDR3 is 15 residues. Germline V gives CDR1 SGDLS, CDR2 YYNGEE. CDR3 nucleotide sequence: TGTGCCAGCAGCGTCTCTGGGACCCCTAATTCACCCCTCCACTTT. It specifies CASSVSGTPNSPLHF.

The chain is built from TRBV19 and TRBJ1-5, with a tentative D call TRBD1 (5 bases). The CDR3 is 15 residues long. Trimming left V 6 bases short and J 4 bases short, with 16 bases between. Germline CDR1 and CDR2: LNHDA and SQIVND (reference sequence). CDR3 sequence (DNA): TGTGCCAGTAGGCTGAGGAGGGGTACAAATCAGCCCCAGCATTTT. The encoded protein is CASRLRRGTNQPQHF.

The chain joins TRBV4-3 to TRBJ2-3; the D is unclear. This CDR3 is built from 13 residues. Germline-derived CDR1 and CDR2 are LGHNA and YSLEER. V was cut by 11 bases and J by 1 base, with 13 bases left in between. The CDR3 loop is CASSSRGTDTQYF. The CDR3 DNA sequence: TGCGCCTCAAGCTCCCGTGGCACAGATACGCAGTATTTT.

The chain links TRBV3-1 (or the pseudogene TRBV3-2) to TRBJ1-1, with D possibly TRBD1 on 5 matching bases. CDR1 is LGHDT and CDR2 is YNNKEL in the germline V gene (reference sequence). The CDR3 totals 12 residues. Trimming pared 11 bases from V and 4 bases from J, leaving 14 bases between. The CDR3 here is CAVRRRGTEAFF. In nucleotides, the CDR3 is TGTGCCGTGAGAAGGAGGGGCACTGAAGCTTTCTTT.

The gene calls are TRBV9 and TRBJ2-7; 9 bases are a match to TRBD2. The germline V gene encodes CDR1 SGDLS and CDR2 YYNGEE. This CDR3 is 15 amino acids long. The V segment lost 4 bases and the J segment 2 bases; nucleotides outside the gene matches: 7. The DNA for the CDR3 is TGTGCCAGCAGCCCCAGGACTAGCGAGGCCTACGAGCAGTACTTC. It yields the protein CASSPRTSEAYEQYF.

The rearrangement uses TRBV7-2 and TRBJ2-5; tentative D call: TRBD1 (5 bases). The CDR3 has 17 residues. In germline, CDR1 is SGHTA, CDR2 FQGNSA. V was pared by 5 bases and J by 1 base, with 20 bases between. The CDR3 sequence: CASSPGMGGDAQETQYF. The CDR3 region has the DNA TGTGCCAGCAGCCCAGGGATGGGCGGAGACGCCCAAGAGACCCAGTACTTC.